This T cell receptor beta chain was recorded in a study of CD8+CD57+ T cells in acquired aplastic anemia. Whole-study results and caveats: Controls and patients did not differ significantly in CD8+ Simpson's diversity. Total CD4+ and CD8+ pools in patients were more diverse than the CD8+CD57+ cells of those patients.

Investigators profiled TCR beta VDJ and CDR3 from genomic DNA template. TCRdb ran MiXCR on the reads and lists one entry per CDR3 protein. The sample yields 15,000 to 25,000 distinct CDR3 sequences, under 40% seen once. All sequencing subjects had displayed CD8+CD57+ cell expansion on flow cytometry. On this clonotype itself: No antigen is known for it.

The CDR3 has 13 amino acids. CDR1 and CDR2 from the germline V gene are DFQATT and SNEGSKA (reference sequence). V lost 5 bases, J lost 4 bases, and 3 bases stayed unmatched. The sequence was obtained from a human donor with aplastic anemia. The sequenced sample consisted of CD8+CD57+ T cells sorted from PBMCs. Subset given: bead-enriched CD8+CD57+ effector memory T cells from SAA patients. The chain has TRBV20-1 and TRBJ2-5; 11 nucleotides match TRBD2. CDR3 in amino acids: CSARGLAGETQYF. The CDR3, as DNA: TGCAGTGCTCGTGGACTAGCGGGAGAGACCCAGTACTTC.